Each of the 26 T cell receptor beta chains below was sequenced from the same sample in a study of blood T cell repertoires in COVID-19. Some clones are missing from TCRdb's copy, which holds only in-frame ones; the method was immunoSEQ multiplex PCR. Among approximately 100,000 clones, 90% to 95% were seen once, and the ten largest hold around 6%. Sequencing was performed on peripheral blood. Receptors were obtained from a human donor in a cohort sampled during active COVID-19.

This chain connects TRBV7-2 to TRBJ1-5, with a weak D call TRBD1 (6 bases). The CDR3 has 15 amino acids. V was shortened by 5 bases and J by 2 bases, with 13 bases between the two germline ends. In germline, CDR1 is SGHTA, CDR2 FQGNSA. CDR3 DNA: TGTGCCAGCAGCGAACAGGGTTTAGGCAATCAGCCCCAGCATTTT. This translates into CASSEQGLGNQPQHF.

The V and J genes are TRBV19 and TRBJ2-5; 7 bases are shared with TRBD2. The CDR3 totals 15 residues. After removal of 4 bases from V and 2 bases from J, the junction contained 7 bases not matched to a gene. Germline-derived CDR1 and CDR2 are LNHDA and SQIVND (reference sequence). In nucleotides, the CDR3 is TGTGCCAGTAGTACCAGGACTAGTCCTCAAGAGACCCAGTACTTC. Translating it yields CASSTRTSPQETQYF.

The chain carries TRBV6-2 or TRBV6-3 and TRBJ2-1, with 10 bases fitting TRBD2. The V segment lost 0 bases and the J segment 5 bases; nucleotides outside the gene matches: 10. The CDR3 totals 18 residues. Germline loops: CDR1 MNHEY, CDR2 SVGEGT. CDR3 protein: CASSYSVSSGSVDNEQFF. The CDR3 DNA is TGTGCCAGCAGTTACTCGGTCTCTAGCGGGAGTGTGGACAATGAGCAGTTCTTC.

J is TRBJ1-2 and V is TRBV19, with D perhaps TRBD1 (6 bases). V lost 2 bases, J lost 4 bases, and 14 bases lay in between. The CDR3 consists of 15 residues. Germline V CDR1 and CDR2: LNHDA, SQIVND (reference sequence). CDR3 amino acids: CASSIPQGPLYGYTF. CDR3 coding DNA: TGTGCCAGTAGTATACCACAGGGCCCCCTCTATGGCTACACCTTC.

The chain recombines TRBV7-6 with TRBJ1-1, with 7 positions matching TRBD1. Germline V gene lookup returns CDR1 SGHVS and CDR2 FNYEAQ. V lost 1 base to trimming and J lost 1 base; unmatched junction nucleotides: 3. The CDR3 covers 15 residues. This chain's CDR3 is CASSLVAGGNTEAFF. The CDR3 DNA reads as TGTGCCAGCAGCTTAGTCGCAGGGGGGAACACTGAAGCTTTCTTT.

The rearrangement links TRBV6-5 to TRBJ2-3; weak D call: TRBD1 (5 bases). Trimming left V 6 bases short and J 10 bases short, with 14 bases between. The CDR3 sequence is 12 residues long. CDR1 is MNHEY, CDR2 SVGAGI, per germline. The CDR3 sequence is CASRDQGRPQYF. DNA of the CDR3: TGTGCCAGCAGGGATCAGGGCCGTCCGCAGTATTTT.

V is TRBV4-3 and J is TRBJ2-2; D remains unclear. In germline, CDR1 is LGHNA, CDR2 YSLEER. This CDR3 is built from 15 residues. Trimming took off 1 base at V and 2 bases at J, with 8 bases between the two ends. CDR3 protein: CASSQVAENTGELFF. CDR3 DNA sequence: TGCGCCAGCAGCCAAGTGGCAGAAAACACCGGGGAGCTGTTTTTT.

The chain has TRBV9 and TRBJ1-1; a weak D match, TRBD1 (6 bases). In germline, CDR1 is SGDLS, CDR2 YYNGEE. The V and J ends lost 4 bases and 3 bases respectively, with 13 bases between them. The CDR3 loop spans 14 amino acids. The chain's CDR3 is CASSPQTGYTEAFF. In DNA form, the CDR3 reads TGTGCCAGCAGCCCTCAGACAGGCTACACTGAAGCTTTCTTT.

V and J are TRBV4-2 and TRBJ2-5; 9 bases line up with TRBD2. Germline CDR1 is LGHNA and CDR2 is YNFKEQ. This CDR3 comprises 16 residues. J gave up 5 bases and V 1 base, and 8 bases lay outside the gene matches. CDR3 protein: CASSQGVAGVWETQYF. The CDR3 DNA follows: TGTGCCAGCAGCCAAGGGGTAGCGGGAGTGTGGGAGACCCAGTACTTC.

This clone has more than one count but fewer than ten. The chain links TRBV5-8 to TRBJ2-5; the match to TRBD1 covers 7 bases. The CDR3 is made up of 14 amino acids. The germline gives CDR1 SGHTS, CDR2 YDEGEE. V gave up 4 bases and J gave up 5 bases; unmatched junction bases: 8. As DNA, the CDR3 is TGTGCCAGCAGCGTAGACAGGGTTCGGGAGACCCAGTACTTC. Encoded protein: CASSVDRVRETQYF.

The J gene is TRBJ2-7, the V gene TRBV2; 10 bases agree with TRBD2. Germline V gives CDR1 SNHLY, CDR2 FYNNEI. The trim removed 7 bases at V and 5 bases at J, leaving 5 bases unmatched. This CDR3 region has 13 residues. The CDR3 here is CASIGLAGDEQYF. The DNA of the CDR3 is TGTGCCAGCATCGGTCTAGCGGGGGACGAGCAGTACTTC.

V and J are TRBV6-6 and TRBJ2-1, with 8 bases lining up with TRBD2. Germline CDR1 MNHNY, CDR2 SVGAGI (reference sequence). V was clipped by 9 bases and J by 7 bases; unmatched bases: 5. The CDR3 contains 12 residues. CDR3 region: CASVAGPNEQFF. The CDR3 DNA reads TGTGCCAGTGTAGCGGGGCCTAATGAGCAGTTCTTC.

The chain employs TRBV11-2 and TRBJ1-2, with 9 bases that match TRBD1. This CDR3 has 14 residues. Germline lookup yields CDR1 SGHAT and CDR2 FQNNGV. The V segment lost 5 bases and the J segment 8 bases; nucleotides outside the gene matches: 9. The CDR3 DNA follows: TGTGCCAGCAGCCCAACCGGGACAGGGATAGGCTACACCTTC. It is translated as CASSPTGTGIGYTF.

J is TRBJ2-3 and V is TRBV27; D call uncertain. V was shortened by 5 bases and J by 5 bases, with 8 bases between the two germline ends. This CDR3 contains 12 residues. Germline V gene sequence: CDR1 MNHEY, CDR2 SMNVEV (reference sequence). CDR3 residues: CASSPRLDTQYF. CDR3 sequence (DNA): TGTGCCAGCAGTCCCAGGTTAGATACGCAGTATTTT.

This sequence joins TRBV6-6 and TRBJ2-6, with 10 bases lining up with TRBD1. The CDR3 has 20 residues. In germline, CDR1 is MNHNY, CDR2 SVGAGI (reference sequence). V trimming: 6 bases; J trimming: 0 bases; junction bases outside the gene matches: 14. CDR3 DNA sequence: TGTGCCAGCAGCTCCTCAATGGGACAGGGGCTTACCTCTGGGGCCAACGTCCTGACTTTC. The encoded protein is CASSSSMGQGLTSGANVLTF.

The chain couples TRBV12-3 or TRBV12-4 to TRBJ2-1, with TRBD2 matching 10 bases. Trimming took 10 bases from V and 9 from J; bases not matched to a gene: 9. This CDR3 comprises 13 residues. The CDR3 bases are TGTGCCATCACTGCTAGCGGGAGAGGTGAGCAGTTCTTC. Translation: CAITASGRGEQFF.

This clone was seen just once. V is TRBV28 and J is TRBJ1-3, with 7 bases fitting TRBD1. After removal of 3 bases from V and 3 bases from J, the junction contained 11 bases not matched to a gene. CDR3 size: 17 residues. CDR1 is MDHEN, CDR2 SYDVKM, per germline. The chain's CDR3 is CASSFYQGEVGGNTIYF. CDR3 bases: TGTGCCAGCAGTTTCTATCAGGGGGAAGTCGGTGGAAACACCATATATTTT. Variable domain in full (rest from reference TRBV28 and TRBJ1-3): DVKVTQSSRYLVKRTGEKVFLECVQDMDHENMFWYRQDPGLGLRLIYFSYDVKMKEKGDIPEGYSVSREKKERFSLILESASTNQTSMYLCASSFYQGEVGGNTIYFGEGSWLTVV.

The chain employs TRBV5-1 and TRBJ1-1; perhaps TRBD1 as D (5 bases). The CDR3 consists of 16 residues. V dropped 0 bases and J dropped 1 base, with 13 bases sitting between them. CDR1 is SGHRS and CDR2 is YFSETQ in the germline V gene. The CDR3 sequence is CASSLEGEVRNTEAFF. The CDR3 DNA sequence: TGCGCCAGCAGCTTGGAAGGGGAGGTCAGGAACACTGAAGCTTTCTTT.

Worth noting for this clone: A clone one base away is much larger, so this may be a read error. Other DNA sequences of this sample code for an identical CDR3. The chain has TRBV5-1 and TRBJ2-7; possible D gene TRBD2, 6 bases. CDR1 is SGHRS, CDR2 YFSETQ, per germline. Trimming pared 4 bases from V and 2 bases from J, leaving 13 bases between. The CDR3 runs 14 residues. The CDR3 is CASSPGTLTYEQYF. The CDR3 nucleotides read TGCGCCAGCAGCCCCGGGACTCTGACCTACGAGCAGTACTTC.

This chain connects TRBV3-1 (or the pseudogene TRBV3-2) to TRBJ2-5, with 8 positions matching TRBD1. J gave up 5 bases and V 4 bases, and 9 bases lay outside the gene matches. CDR3 size: 15 residues. Germline V gives CDR1 LGHDT, CDR2 YNNKEL (reference sequence). The CDR3 loop reads CASSPRGDRRETQYF. CDR3 DNA: TGTGCCAGCAGCCCCCGTGGGGACAGGCGGGAGACCCAGTACTTC.

The chain combines TRBV28 with TRBJ1-3; D is perhaps TRBD1 (6 bases). Trimming took off 8 bases at V and 0 bases at J, with 29 bases between the two ends. The germline V gene has CDR1 MDHEN and CDR2 SYDVKM. This CDR3 contains 20 residues. CDR3 protein: CASPSGTPSAALSSGNTIYF. The CDR3 coding sequence is TGTGCCAGCCCCTCAGGGACACCTTCAGCGGCGTTATCCTCTGGAAACACCATATATTTT.

The chain has TRBV9 and TRBJ1-4, with 7 bases matching TRBD1. Trimming cost V 3 bases and J 4 bases; bases outside gene matches: 12. The germline V gene encodes CDR1 SGDLS and CDR2 YYNGEE. The CDR3 is 17 amino acids. CDR3 in DNA: TGTGCCAGCAGCGCCCGGGACAGAGATTTCTATAATGAAAAACTGTTTTTT. Translating gives CASSARDRDFYNEKLFF.

V is TRBV5-1 and J is TRBJ1-2, with D possibly being TRBD1 (6 bases). The ends were cut back, 1 base at V and 3 bases at J, with 16 bases in the middle. CDR1 SGHRS and CDR2 YFSETQ come from the germline V gene. The CDR3 runs 16 residues. In DNA form, the CDR3 reads TGCGCCAGCAGCTTGCTGGGGGGGCCTCGGGACTATGGCTACACCTTC. Translated, it gives CASSLLGGPRDYGYTF.

This clone was found once. The rearrangement links TRBV5-5 to TRBJ2-3; 10 nucleotides line up with TRBD2. The CDR3 is 15 amino acids. Trimming cost V 6 bases and J 7 bases; bases outside gene matches: 11. Germline loops: CDR1 SGHKS, CDR2 YYEKEE (reference sequence). This chain's CDR3 is CASTLGASGGNTQYF. CDR3 coding DNA: TGTGCCAGCACCCTTGGGGCTAGCGGGGGTAATACGCAGTATTTT.

The V and J genes are TRBV9 and TRBJ2-3; 7 bases line up with TRBD2. The V segment lost 0 bases and the J segment 5 bases; nucleotides outside the gene matches: 6. The germline CDR1 and CDR2 sequences are SGDLS and YYNGEE. CDR3 length: 15 residues. The CDR3 sequence: CASSVDAGDQDTQYF. The CDR3 region has the DNA TGTGCCAGCAGCGTAGATGCGGGAGATCAAGATACGCAGTATTTT.

The J gene is TRBJ2-7, the V gene TRBV27, with 10 bases aligning to TRBD1. J lost 5 bases, V lost 6 bases, and 10 bases had no gene match. The V gene's germline CDR1 is MNHEY and CDR2 SMNVEV (reference sequence). The CDR3 runs to 15 residues. The CDR3 nucleotides are TGTGCCAGCAGGGGCCCGGGACAGGGGTACAACGAGCAGTACTTC. This codes for CASRGPGQGYNEQYF.